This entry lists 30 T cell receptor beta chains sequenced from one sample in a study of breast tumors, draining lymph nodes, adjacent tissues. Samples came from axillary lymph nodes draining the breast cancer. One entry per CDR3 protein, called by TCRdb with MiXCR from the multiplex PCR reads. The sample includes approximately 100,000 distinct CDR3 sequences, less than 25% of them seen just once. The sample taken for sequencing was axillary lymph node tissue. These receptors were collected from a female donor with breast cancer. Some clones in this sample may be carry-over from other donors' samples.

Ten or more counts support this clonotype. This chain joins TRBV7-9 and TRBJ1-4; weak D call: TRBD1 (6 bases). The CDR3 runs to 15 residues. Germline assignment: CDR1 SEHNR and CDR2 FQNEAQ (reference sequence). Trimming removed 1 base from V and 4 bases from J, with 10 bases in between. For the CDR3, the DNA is TGTGCCAGCAGCTTAGACGGGGGCTTTAATGAAAAACTGTTTTTT. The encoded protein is CASSLDGGFNEKLFF.

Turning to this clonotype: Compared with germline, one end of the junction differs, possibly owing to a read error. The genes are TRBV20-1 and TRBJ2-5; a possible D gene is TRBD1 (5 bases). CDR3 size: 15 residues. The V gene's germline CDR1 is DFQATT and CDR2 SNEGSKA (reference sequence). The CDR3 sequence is CGARPPTDTQETQYF. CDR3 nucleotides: TGCGGTGCTAGACCCCCGACAGATACTCAAGAGACCCAGTACTTC.

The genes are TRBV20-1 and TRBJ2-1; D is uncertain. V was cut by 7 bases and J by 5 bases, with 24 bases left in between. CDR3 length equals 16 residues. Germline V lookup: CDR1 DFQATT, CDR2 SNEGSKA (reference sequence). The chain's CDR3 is CSGAKLRPSPDNEQFF. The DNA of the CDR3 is TGCAGTGGGGCTAAGCTGCGACCCTCCCCGGACAATGAGCAGTTCTTC.

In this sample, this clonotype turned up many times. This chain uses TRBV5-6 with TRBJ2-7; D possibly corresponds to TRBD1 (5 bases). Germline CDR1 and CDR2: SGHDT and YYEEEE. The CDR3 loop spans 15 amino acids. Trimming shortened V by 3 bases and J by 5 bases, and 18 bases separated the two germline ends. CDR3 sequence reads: CASSWAPGIDDEQYF. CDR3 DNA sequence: TGTGCCAGCAGCTGGGCCCCAGGGATCGACGACGAGCAGTACTTC. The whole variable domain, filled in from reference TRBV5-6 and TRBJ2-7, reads DAGVTQSPTHLIKTRGQQVTLRCSPKSGHDTVSWYQQALGQGPQFIFQYYEEEERQRGNFPDRFSGHQFPNYSSELNVNALLLGDSALYLCASSWAPGIDDEQYFGPGTRLTVT.

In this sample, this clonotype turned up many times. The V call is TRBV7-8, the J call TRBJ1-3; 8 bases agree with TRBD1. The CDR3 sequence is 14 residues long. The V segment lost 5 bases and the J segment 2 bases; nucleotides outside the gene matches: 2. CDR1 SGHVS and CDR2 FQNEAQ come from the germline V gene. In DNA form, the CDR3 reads TGTGCCAGCAGCACGGACAGGGCTGGAAACACCATATATTTT. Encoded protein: CASSTDRAGNTIYF.

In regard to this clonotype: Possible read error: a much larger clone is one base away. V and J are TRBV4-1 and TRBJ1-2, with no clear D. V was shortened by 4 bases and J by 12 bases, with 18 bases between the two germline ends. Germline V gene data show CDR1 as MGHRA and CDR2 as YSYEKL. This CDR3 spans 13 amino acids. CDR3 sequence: CASSLYWAGGHTF. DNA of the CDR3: TGCGCCAGCAGCCTCTATTGGGCCGGCGGCCACACCTTC.

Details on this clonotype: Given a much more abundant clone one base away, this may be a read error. The CDR3 region is CASSSSPPGSGGGLFF. The CDR3 DNA follows: TGCGCCAGCTCGTCCTCTCCCCCCGGGAGTGGCGGGGGGCTGTTTTTT. This chain uses TRBV5-1 with TRBJ2-2, with 7 bases matching TRBD2. CDR3 length: 16 amino acids. CDR1 and CDR2 (germline): SGHRS, YFSETQ.

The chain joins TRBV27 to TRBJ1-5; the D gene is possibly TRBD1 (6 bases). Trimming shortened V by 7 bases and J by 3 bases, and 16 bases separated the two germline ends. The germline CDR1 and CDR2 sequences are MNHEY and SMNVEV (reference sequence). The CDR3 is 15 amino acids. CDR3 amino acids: CASTSTGLLNQPQHF. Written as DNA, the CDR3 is TGTGCCAGCACCTCCACAGGGCTCCTCAATCAGCCCCAGCATTTT.

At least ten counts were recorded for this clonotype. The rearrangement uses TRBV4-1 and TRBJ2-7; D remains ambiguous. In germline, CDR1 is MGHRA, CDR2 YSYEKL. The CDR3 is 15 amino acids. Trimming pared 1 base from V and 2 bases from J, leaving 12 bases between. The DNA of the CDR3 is TGCGCCAGCAGCCAAGCTATGGGTTTGACCTACGAGCAGTACTTC. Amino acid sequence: CASSQAMGLTYEQYF.

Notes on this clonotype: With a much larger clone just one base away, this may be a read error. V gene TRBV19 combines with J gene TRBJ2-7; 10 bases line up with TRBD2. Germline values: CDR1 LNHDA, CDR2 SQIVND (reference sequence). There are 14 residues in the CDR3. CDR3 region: CTSSITSGTYEQYF. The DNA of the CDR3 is TGTACCAGTAGTATAACTAGCGGGACCTACGAGCAGTACTTC.

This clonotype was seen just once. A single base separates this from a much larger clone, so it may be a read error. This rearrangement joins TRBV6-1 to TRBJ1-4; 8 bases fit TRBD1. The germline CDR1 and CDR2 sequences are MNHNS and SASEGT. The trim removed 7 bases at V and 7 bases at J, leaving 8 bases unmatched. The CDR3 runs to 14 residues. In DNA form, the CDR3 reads TGTGCCAGCACCCAGGCAGGGGGCTTTGAAAAACTGTTTTTT. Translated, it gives CASTQAGGFEKLFF.

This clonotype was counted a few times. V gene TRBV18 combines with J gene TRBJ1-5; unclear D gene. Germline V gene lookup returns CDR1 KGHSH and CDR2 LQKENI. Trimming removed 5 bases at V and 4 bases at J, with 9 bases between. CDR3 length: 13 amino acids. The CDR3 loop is CASSSNRNQPQHF. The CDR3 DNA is TGTGCCAGCTCATCGAACAGAAATCAGCCCCAGCATTTT.

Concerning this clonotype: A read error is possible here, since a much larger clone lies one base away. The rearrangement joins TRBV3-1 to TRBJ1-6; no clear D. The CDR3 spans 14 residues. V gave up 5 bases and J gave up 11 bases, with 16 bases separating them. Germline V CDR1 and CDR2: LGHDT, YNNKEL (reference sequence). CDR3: CASSTDRSGPPLHF. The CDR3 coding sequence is TGTGCCAGCAGCACAGACCGGAGCGGTCCACCCCTCCACTTT.

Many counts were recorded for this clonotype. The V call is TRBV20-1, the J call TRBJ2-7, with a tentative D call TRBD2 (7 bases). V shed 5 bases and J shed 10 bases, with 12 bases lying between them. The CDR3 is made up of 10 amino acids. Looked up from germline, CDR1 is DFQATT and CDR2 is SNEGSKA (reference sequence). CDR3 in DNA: TGCAGTGCTGACCGGGGGGCCCAGTACTTC. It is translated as CSADRGAQYF.

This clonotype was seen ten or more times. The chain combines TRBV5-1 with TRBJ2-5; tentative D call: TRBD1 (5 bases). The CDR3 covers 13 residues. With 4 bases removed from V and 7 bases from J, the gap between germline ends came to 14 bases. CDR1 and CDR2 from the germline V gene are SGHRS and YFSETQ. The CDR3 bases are TGCGCCAGCAGCCAGGGCCCCGGTAGGACCCAGTACTTC. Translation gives CASSQGPGRTQYF.

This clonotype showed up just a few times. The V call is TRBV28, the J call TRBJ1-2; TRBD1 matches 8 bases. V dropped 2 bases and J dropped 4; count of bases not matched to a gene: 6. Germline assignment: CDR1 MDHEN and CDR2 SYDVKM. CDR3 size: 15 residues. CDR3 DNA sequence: TGTGCCAGCAGTTTAGGCACAGGGGGAGTCTATGGCTACACCTTC. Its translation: CASSLGTGGVYGYTF.

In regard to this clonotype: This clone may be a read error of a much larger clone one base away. Written as DNA, the CDR3 is TGCAGCGCCGGAGGGGTGCGTCCCTCCGGGGAGCTGTTTTTT. Protein sequence: CSAGGVRPSGELFF. The J gene is TRBJ2-2, the V gene TRBV29-1, with D maybe TRBD2 (6 bases). This CDR3 comprises 14 residues. CDR1 is SQVTM and CDR2 is ANQGSEA in the germline V gene. V lost 7 bases and J lost 6, with 18 bases in between.

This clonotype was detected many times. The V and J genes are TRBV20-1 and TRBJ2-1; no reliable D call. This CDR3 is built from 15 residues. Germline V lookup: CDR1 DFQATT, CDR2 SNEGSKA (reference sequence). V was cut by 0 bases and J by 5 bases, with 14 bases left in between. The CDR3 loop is CSARDGWMSNNEQFF. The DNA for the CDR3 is TGCAGTGCTAGAGATGGCTGGATGAGCAACAATGAGCAGTTCTTC.

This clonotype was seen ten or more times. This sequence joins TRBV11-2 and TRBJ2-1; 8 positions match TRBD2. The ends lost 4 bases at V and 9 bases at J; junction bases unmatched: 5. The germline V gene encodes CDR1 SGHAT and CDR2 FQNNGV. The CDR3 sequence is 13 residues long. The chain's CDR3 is CASSSPAGAEQFF. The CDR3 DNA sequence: TGTGCCAGCAGCTCACCAGCGGGAGCTGAGCAGTTCTTC.

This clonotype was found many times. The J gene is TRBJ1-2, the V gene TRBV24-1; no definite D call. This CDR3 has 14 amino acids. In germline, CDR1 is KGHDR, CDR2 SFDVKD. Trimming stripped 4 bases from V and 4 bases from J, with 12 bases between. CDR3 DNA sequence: TGTGCCACCAGTGACACCTCCAGGACCTATGGCTACACCTTC. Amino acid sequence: CATSDTSRTYGYTF.

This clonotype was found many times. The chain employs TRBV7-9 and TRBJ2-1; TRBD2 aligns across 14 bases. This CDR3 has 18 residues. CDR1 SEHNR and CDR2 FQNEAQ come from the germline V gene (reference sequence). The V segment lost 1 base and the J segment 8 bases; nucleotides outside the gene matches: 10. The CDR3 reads CASSLVGWGLAGEDEQFF. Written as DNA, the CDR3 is TGTGCCAGCAGCTTAGTAGGGTGGGGACTAGCGGGAGAGGATGAGCAGTTCTTC.

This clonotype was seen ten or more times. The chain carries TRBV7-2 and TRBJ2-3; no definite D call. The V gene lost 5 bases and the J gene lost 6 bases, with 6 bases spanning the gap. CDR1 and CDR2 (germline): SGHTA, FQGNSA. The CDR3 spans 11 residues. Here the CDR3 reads CASSVGDTQYF. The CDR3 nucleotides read TGTGCCAGCAGCGTGGGGGATACGCAGTATTTT. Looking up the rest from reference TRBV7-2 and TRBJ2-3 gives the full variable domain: GAGVSQSPSNKVTEKGKDVELRCDPISGHTALYWYRQSLGQGLEFLIYFQGNSAPDKSGLPSDRFSAERTGGSVSTLTIQRTQQEDSAVYLCASSVGDTQYFGPGTRLTVL.

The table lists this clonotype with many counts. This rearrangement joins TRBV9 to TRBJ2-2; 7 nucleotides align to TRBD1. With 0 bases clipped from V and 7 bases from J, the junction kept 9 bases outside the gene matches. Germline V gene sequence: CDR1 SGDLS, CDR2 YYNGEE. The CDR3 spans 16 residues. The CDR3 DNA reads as TGTGCCAGCAGCGTAGACAGGGGATTGGTTGGCGGGGAGCTGTTTTTT. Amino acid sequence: CASSVDRGLVGGELFF. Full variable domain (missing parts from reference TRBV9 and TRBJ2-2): DSGVTQTPKHLITATGQRVTLRCSPRSGDLSVYWYQQSLDQGLQFLIQYYNGEERAKGNILERFSAQQFPDLHSELNLSSLELGDSALYFCASSVDRGLVGGELFFGEGSRLTVL.

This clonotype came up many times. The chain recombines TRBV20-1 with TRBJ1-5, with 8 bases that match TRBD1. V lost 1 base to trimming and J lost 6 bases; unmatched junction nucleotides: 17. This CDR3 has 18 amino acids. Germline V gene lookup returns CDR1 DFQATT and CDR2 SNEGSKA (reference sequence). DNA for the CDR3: TGCAGTGCTAGAGTCCCGACCCTTGGACAGGGTCGGAGTCAGCCCCAGCATTTT. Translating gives CSARVPTLGQGRSQPQHF.

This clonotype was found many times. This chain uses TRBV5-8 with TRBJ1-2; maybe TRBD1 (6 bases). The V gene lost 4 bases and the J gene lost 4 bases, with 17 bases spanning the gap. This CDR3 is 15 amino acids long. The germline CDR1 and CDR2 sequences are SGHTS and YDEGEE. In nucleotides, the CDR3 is TGTGCCAGCAGCCGGAGTCGGGGGCAGGCCTATGGCTACACCTTC. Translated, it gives CASSRSRGQAYGYTF.

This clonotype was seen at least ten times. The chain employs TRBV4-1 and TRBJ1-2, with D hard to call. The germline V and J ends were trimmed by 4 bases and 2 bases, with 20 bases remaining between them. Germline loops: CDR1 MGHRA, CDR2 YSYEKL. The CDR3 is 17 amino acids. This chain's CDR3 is CASSLTHRPTGNYGYTF. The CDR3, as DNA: TGCGCCAGCAGCCTAACACACAGACCGACGGGCAACTATGGCTACACCTTC.

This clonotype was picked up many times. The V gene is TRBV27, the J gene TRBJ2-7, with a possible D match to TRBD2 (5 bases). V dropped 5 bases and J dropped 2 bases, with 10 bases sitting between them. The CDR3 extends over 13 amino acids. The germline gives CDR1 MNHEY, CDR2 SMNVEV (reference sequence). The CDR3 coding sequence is TGTGCCAGCAGTCTAGGAGGACCCTACGAGCAGTACTTC. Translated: CASSLGGPYEQYF.

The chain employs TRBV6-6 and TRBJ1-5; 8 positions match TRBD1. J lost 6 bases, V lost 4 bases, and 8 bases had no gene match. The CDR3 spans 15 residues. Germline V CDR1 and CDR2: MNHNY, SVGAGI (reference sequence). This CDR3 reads CASSSRDRLLQPQHF. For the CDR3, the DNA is TGTGCCAGCAGTTCCAGGGACAGGCTACTTCAGCCCCAGCATTTT.

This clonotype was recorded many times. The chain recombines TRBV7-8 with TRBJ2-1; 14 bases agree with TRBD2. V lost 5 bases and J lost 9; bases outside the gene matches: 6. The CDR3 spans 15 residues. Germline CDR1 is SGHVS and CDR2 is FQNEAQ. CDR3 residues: CASSEGLAGEFEQFF. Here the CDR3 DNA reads TGTGCCAGCAGCGAGGGACTAGCGGGGGAATTTGAGCAGTTCTTC.

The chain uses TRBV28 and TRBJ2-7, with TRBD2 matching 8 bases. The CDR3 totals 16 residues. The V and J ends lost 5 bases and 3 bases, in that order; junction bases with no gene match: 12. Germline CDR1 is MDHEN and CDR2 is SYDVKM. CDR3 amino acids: CASSGISGTSFYEQYF. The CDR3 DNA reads TGTGCCAGCAGTGGGATCTCCGGGACTAGTTTCTACGAGCAGTACTTC.